One and the same sample provided the 15 T cell receptor beta chains below, sequenced in a study of shared clonotypes between healthy human individuals. Here immunoSEQ multiplex PCR was the method, and the copy in TCRdb shows in-frame clones only, minus some. The profile shows fewer than 400,000 clones, roughly 70% of them singletons. Sequenced input: memory CD4+ T cells sorted from blood. Subset in this sample: CD45RA-negative fraction. The source is a man younger than 45 in good health.

The CDR3: CASGGTGGNEQYF. The CDR3, as DNA: TGTGCCAGCGGTGGGACAGGGGGCAACGAGCAGTACTTC. V is TRBV2 and J is TRBJ2-7; TRBD1 agrees at 12 bases. The CDR3 sequence is 13 residues long. The V gene's germline CDR1 is SNHLY and CDR2 FYNNEI. V lost 8 bases to trimming and J lost 5 bases; unmatched junction nucleotides: 4.

The chain couples TRBV7-9 to TRBJ2-7, with 10 positions matching TRBD2. The J segment lost 3 bases and the V segment lost 5 bases, leaving 13 bases of the junction unmatched. This CDR3 comprises 17 residues. Germline V gene data show CDR1 as SEHNR and CDR2 as FQNEAQ (reference sequence). The CDR3 loop is CASSLTSSGLADYEQYF. The DNA for the CDR3 is TGTGCCAGCAGCCTAACCTCATCCGGACTAGCGGACTACGAGCAGTACTTC.

The V gene is TRBV28, the J gene TRBJ2-5, with D perhaps matching TRBD1 or TRBD2 (5 bases each). Germline V gene lookup returns CDR1 MDHEN and CDR2 SYDVKM. The ends were cut back, 1 base at V and 2 bases at J, with 11 bases in the middle. This CDR3 contains 15 residues. The CDR3 nucleotides are TGTGCCAGCAGTTTATATTGGGGGATACAAGAGACCCAGTACTTC. Encoded protein: CASSLYWGIQETQYF. Full variable domain (missing parts from reference TRBV28 and TRBJ2-5): DVKVTQSSRYLVKRTGEKVFLECVQDMDHENMFWYRQDPGLGLRLIYFSYDVKMKEKGDIPEGYSVSREKKERFSLILESASTNQTSMYLCASSLYWGIQETQYFGPGTRLLVL.

The genes are TRBV13 and TRBJ2-7, with TRBD2 matching over 8 bases. Germline lookup yields CDR1 PRHDT and CDR2 FYEKMQ (reference sequence). This CDR3 is 17 amino acids long. The V segment lost 5 bases and the J segment 5 bases; nucleotides outside the gene matches: 17. The CDR3: CASSPRRVTGGQDEQYF. The CDR3 region has the DNA TGTGCCAGCAGCCCAAGGAGGGTAACGGGAGGGCAAGACGAGCAGTACTTC.

This chain joins TRBV6-1 and TRBJ2-1, with 7 nucleotides matching TRBD2. CDR3 length: 17 amino acids. Germline lookup yields CDR1 MNHNS and CDR2 SASEGT. V trimming: 4 bases; J trimming: 4 bases; junction bases outside the gene matches: 13. CDR3 sequence: CASSGVGPGAGYNEQFF. The CDR3 DNA follows: TGTGCCAGCAGTGGGGTTGGACCGGGAGCGGGGTACAATGAGCAGTTCTTC.

In its sample, this clone was seen a few times. This rearrangement joins TRBV19 to TRBJ2-7; D is unresolved. CDR1 and CDR2 from the germline V gene are LNHDA and SQIVND (reference sequence). V was shortened by 3 bases and J by 3 bases, with 12 bases between the two germline ends. This CDR3 region has 14 residues. CDR3 nucleotide sequence: TGTGCCAGTAGTATGGTTGGGTCCGACTACGAGCAGTACTTC. Protein sequence: CASSMVGSDYEQYF. Complete variable domain (other parts from reference TRBV19 and TRBJ2-7): DGGITQSPKYLFRKEGQNVTLSCEQNLNHDAMYWYRQDPGQGLRLIYYSQIVNDFQKGDIAEGYSVSREKKESFPLTVTSAQKNPTAFYLCASSMVGSDYEQYFGPGTRLTVT.

The J gene is TRBJ1-2, the V gene TRBV10-3; D gene uncertain. In germline, CDR1 is ENHRY, CDR2 SYGVKD. V dropped 2 bases and J dropped 4 bases, with 5 bases sitting between them. This CDR3 region has 12 residues. CDR3 DNA: TGTGCCATCAGTGAGGTCCTCTATGGCTACACCTTC. Its translation is CAISEVLYGYTF.

This clone was seen a few times. The DNA for the CDR3 is TGTGCCAGCAGCCTGACAGGGGTCAGCAATCAGCCCCAGCATTTT. Its translation is CASSLTGVSNQPQHF. This chain joins TRBV28 and TRBJ1-5, with TRBD1 matching 8 bases. CDR1 and CDR2 (germline): MDHEN, SYDVKM. After removal of 6 bases from V and 1 base from J, the junction contained 5 bases not matched to a gene. The CDR3 consists of 15 residues.

J is TRBJ2-7 and V is TRBV5-1; 11 bases align to TRBD2. With V trimmed by 2 bases and J by 4 bases, 2 bases remained unmatched. The CDR3 loop spans 14 amino acids. The germline CDR1 and CDR2 sequences are SGHRS and YFSETQ. CDR3 coding DNA: TGCGCCAGCAGCTTCGGGACTAGCGGATACGAGCAGTACTTC. It is translated as CASSFGTSGYEQYF.

This clone was seen only a few times. This rearrangement joins TRBV4-1 to TRBJ2-7; TRBD2 aligns across 14 bases. Germline assignment: CDR1 MGHRA and CDR2 YSYEKL. CDR3 length: 15 residues. V gave up 3 bases and J gave up 6 bases; unmatched junction bases: 4. DNA for the CDR3: TGCGCCAGCAGCCACGGGACTAGCGGGAGCTCCGAGCAGTACTTC. Translation: CASSHGTSGSSEQYF.

The rearrangement links TRBV6-1 to TRBJ2-1, with D maybe TRBD1 (6 bases). V was pared by 7 bases and J by 8 bases, with 12 bases between. This CDR3 has 12 amino acids. The germline V gene encodes CDR1 MNHNS and CDR2 SASEGT. The CDR3 protein is CASINRADEQFF. The CDR3 region has the DNA TGTGCCAGCATCAACAGGGCTGATGAGCAGTTCTTC.

CDR3 region: CASRLLDRNYGYTF. For the CDR3, the DNA is TGTGCCAGCAGACTCCTAGACAGAAACTATGGCTACACCTTC. The chain links TRBV6-1 to TRBJ1-2; D might be TRBD1 (5 bases). Trimming stripped 6 bases from V and 2 bases from J, with 13 bases between. Germline CDR1 is MNHNS and CDR2 is SASEGT. CDR3 length: 14 amino acids.

V and J are TRBV14 and TRBJ2-1, with TRBD1 identical over 10 bases. The germline V gene has CDR1 SGHDN and CDR2 FVKESK. Unmatched junction bases numbered 9, after V lost 3 bases and J lost 7 bases. CDR3 length: 16 amino acids. The CDR3 region is CASSQNLGQGLNEQFF. In DNA form, the CDR3 reads TGTGCCAGCAGCCAGAACCTGGGACAGGGGTTGAATGAGCAGTTCTTC.

This chain links TRBV10-1 with TRBJ2-1; 14 bases fit TRBD2. Germline values: CDR1 WNHNN, CDR2 SYGVQD (reference sequence). The CDR3 sequence is 17 residues long. V lost 3 bases and J lost 4; bases outside the gene matches: 5. CDR3 region: CASSDGLAGGSYNEQFF. DNA of the CDR3: TGCGCCAGCAGTGATGGACTAGCGGGAGGATCTTACAATGAGCAGTTCTTC.

The table lists this clone with a few counts. The V call is TRBV12-1, the J call TRBJ2-7; TRBD2, the table's D call, lacks a check against the DNA. TRBV12-1 is given as a pseudogene. There are 20 residues in the CDR3. The CDR3 region has the DNA TGTGCCAGCAGCTACCCTAGTGGACTAGCGGGAGGTCAGTTCCTCTACGAGCAGTACTTC. This gives the protein CASSYPSGLAGGQFLYEQYF.